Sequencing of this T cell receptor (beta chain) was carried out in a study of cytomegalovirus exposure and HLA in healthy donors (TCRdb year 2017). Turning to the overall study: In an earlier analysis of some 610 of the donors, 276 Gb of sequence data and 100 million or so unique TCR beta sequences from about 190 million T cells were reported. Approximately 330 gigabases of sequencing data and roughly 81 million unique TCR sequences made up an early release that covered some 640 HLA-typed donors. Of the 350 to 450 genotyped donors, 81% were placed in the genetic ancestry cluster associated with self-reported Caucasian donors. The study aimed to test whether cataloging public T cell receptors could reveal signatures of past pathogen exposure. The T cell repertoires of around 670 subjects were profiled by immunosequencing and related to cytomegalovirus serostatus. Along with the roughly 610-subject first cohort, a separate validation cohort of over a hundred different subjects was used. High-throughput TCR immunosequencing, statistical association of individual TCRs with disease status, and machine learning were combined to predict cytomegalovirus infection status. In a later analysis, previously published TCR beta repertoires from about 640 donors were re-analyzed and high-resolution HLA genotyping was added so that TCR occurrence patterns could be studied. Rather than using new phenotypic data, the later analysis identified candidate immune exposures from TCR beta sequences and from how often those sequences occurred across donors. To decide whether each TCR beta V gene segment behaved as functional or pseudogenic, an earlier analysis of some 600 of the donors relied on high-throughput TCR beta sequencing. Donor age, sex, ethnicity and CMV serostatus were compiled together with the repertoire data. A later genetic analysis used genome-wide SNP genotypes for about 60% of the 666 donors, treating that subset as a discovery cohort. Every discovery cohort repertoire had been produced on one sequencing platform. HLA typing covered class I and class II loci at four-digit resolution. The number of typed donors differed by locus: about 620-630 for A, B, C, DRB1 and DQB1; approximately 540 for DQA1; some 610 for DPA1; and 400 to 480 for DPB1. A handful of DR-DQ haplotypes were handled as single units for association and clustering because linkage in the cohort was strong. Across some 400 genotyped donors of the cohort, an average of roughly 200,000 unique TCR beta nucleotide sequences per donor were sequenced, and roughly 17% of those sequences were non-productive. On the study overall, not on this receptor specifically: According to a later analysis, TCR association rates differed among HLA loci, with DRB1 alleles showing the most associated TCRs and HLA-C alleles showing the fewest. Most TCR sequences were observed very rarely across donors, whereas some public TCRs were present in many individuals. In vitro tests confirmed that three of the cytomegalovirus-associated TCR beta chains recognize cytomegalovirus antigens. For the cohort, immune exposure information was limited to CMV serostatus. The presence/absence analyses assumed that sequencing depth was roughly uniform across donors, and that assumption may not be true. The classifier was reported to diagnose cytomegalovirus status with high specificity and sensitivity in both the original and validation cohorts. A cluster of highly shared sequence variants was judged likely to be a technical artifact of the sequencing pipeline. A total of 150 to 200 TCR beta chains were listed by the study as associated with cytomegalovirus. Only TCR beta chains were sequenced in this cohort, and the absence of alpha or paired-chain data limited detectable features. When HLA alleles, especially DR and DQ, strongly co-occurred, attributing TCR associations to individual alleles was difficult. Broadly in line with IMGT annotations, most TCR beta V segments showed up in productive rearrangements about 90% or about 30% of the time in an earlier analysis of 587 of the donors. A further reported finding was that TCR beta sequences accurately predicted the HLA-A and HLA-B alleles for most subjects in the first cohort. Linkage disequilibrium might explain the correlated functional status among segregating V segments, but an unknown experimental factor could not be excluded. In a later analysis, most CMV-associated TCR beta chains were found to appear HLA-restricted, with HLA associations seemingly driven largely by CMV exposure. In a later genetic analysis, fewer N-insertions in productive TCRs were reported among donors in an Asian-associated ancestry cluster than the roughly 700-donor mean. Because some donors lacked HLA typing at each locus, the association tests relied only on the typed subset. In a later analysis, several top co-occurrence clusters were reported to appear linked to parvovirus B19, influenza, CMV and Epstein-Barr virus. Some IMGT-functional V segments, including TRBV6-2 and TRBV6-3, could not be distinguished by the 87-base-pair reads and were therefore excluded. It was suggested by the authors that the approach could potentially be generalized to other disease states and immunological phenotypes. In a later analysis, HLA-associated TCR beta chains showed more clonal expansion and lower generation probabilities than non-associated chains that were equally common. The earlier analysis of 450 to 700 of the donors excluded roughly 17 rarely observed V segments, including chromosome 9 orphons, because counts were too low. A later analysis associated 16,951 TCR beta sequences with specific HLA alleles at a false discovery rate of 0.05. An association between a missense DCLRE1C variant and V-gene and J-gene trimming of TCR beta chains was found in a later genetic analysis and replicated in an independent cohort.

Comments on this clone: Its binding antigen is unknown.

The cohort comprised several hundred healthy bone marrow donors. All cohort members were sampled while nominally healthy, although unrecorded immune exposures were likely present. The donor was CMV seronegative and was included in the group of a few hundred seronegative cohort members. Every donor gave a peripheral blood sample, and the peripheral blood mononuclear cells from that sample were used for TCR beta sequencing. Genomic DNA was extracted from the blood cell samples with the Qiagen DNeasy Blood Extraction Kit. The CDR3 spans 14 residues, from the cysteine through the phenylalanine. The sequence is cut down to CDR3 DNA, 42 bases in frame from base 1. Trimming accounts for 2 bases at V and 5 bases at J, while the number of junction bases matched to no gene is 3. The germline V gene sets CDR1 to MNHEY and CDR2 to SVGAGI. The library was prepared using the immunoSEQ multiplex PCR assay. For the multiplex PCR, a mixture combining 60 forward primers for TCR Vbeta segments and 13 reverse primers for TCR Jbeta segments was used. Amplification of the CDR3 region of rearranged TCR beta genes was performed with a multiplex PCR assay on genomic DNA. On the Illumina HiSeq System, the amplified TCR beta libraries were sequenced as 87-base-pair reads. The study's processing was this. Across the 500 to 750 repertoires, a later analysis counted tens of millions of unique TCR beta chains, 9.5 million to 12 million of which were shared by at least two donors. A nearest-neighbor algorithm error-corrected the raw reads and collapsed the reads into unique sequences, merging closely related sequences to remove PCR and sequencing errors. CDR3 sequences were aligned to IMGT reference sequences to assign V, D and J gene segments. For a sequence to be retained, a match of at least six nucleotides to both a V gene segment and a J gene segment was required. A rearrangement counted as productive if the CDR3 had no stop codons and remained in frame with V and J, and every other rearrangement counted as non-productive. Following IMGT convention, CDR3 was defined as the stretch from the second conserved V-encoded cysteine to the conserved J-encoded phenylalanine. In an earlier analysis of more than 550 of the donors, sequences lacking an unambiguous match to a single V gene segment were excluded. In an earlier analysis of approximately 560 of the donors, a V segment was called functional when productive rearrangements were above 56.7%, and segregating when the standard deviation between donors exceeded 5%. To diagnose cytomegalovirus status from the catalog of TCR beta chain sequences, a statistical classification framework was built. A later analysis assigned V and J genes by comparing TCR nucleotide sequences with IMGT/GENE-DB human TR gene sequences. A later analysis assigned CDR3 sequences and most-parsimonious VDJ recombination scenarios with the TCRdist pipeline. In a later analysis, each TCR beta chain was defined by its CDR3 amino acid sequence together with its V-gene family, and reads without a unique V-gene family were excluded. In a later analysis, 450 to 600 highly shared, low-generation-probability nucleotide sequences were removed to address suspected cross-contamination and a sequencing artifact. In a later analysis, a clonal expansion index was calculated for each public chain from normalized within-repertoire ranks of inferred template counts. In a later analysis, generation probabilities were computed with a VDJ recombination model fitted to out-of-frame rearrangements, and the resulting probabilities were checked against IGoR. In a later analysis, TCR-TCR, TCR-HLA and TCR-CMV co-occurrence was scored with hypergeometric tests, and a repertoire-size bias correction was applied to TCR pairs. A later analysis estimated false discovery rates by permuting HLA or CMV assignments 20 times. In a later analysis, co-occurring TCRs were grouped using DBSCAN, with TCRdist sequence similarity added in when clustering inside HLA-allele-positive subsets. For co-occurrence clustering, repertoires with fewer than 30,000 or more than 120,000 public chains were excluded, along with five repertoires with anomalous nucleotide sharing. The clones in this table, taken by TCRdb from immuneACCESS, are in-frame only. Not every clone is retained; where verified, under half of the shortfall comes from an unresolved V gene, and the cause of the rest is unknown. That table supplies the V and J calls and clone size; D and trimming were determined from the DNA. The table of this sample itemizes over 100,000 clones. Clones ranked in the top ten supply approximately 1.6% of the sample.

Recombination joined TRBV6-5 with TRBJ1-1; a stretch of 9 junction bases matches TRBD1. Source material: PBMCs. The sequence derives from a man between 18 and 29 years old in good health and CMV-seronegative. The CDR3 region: CASSYGTGRTEAFF. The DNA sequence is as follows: TGTGCCAGCAGTTACGGGACAGGGAGGACTGAAGCTTTCTTT.